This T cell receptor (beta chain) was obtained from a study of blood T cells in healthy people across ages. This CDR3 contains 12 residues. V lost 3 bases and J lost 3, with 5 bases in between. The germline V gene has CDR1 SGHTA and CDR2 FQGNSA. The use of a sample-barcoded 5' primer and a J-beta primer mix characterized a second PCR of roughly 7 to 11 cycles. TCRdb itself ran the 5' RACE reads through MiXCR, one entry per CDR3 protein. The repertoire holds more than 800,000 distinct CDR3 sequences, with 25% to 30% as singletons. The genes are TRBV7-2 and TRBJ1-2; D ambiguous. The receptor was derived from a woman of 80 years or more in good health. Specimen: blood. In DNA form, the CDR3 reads TGTGCCAGCAGCTTCGCCGACTATGGCTACACCTTC. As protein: CASSFADYGYTF.